These 32 T cell receptor beta chains share one sample of origin, sequenced in a study of blood T cells in healthy people across ages. Primed by a sample-barcoded 5' primer and a J-beta primer mix, a second PCR proceeded for 7 to 11 cycles. TCRdb analysed the 5' RACE reads with MiXCR anew, one entry per CDR3 protein. The sample includes over a million distinct CDR3 sequences, approximately 43% of them seen just once. The sample was blood. The receptors were sampled from a woman aged 18-29 years in good health.

The gene calls are TRBV12-3 or TRBV12-4 and TRBJ1-4, with D possibly being TRBD1 (6 bases). V was shortened by 2 bases and J by 8 bases, with 15 bases between the two germline ends. This CDR3 spans 15 amino acids. The CDR3: CASSLIMDSGEKLFF. The CDR3 coding sequence is TGTGCCAGCAGTTTAATTATGGACAGCGGAGAAAAACTGTTTTTT.

This chain links TRBV6-2 or TRBV6-3 with TRBJ1-1, with D uncertain. This CDR3 is 11 amino acids long. Germline V gene sequence: CDR1 MNHEY, CDR2 SVGEGT. V was trimmed by 7 bases and J by 0 bases, leaving 3 bases between them. CDR3 DNA sequence: TGTGCCAGCACGGTGAACACTGAAGCTTTCTTT. Amino acid sequence: CASTVNTEAFF.

This clonotype has more than one count but fewer than ten. This chain connects TRBV20-1 to TRBJ2-1, with 9 nucleotides matching TRBD2. The length of the CDR3 is 14 residues. CDR1 and CDR2 from the germline V gene are DFQATT and SNEGSKA (reference sequence). V shed 5 bases, J shed 7 bases, and the junction held 9 bases outside the gene matches. This CDR3 reads CSAPIAGVWNEQFF. CDR3 in DNA: TGCAGTGCTCCCATAGCGGGGGTTTGGAATGAGCAGTTCTTC.

This clonotype showed up just a few times. The chain uses TRBV6-2 or TRBV6-3 and TRBJ1-2; tentatively, D is TRBD1 (5 bases). The CDR3 covers 13 residues. Trimming took off 6 bases at V and 1 base at J, with 9 bases between the two ends. Germline CDR1 reads MNHEY; CDR2 reads SVGEGT. The chain's CDR3 is CASRTTVNYGYTF. For the CDR3, the DNA is TGTGCCAGCAGGACGACAGTTAACTATGGCTACACCTTC.

In nucleotides, the CDR3 is TGTGCCAGCAGTGGAGTCGACCAGCAGTACTTC. This encodes CASSGVDQQYF. V is TRBV25-1 and J is TRBJ2-7, with D hard to call. The CDR3 loop spans 11 amino acids. V gave up 4 bases and J gave up 8 bases, with 9 bases separating them. Per the germline V gene, CDR1 is MGHDK and CDR2 is SYGVNS.

As to this clonotype: At one boundary the junction diverges from the germline segment, which might be a read error. V is TRBV5-1 and J is TRBJ2-7, with 9 positions matching TRBD2. This CDR3 has 16 amino acids. CDR1 and CDR2 from the germline V gene are SGHRS and YFSETQ. The CDR3 sequence is CASGFNLAGYTYEQYF. CDR3 coding DNA: TGCGCCAGCGGCTTCAATCTAGCGGGGTATACCTACGAGCAGTACTTC.

The table lists this clonotype with a few counts. V gene TRBV29-1 combines with J gene TRBJ2-1, with TRBD2 matching 10 bases. The J call may be wrong; the DNA end is better matched by TRBJ2-7. The germline gives CDR1 SQVTM, CDR2 ANQGSEA. This CDR3 is built from 16 residues. This CDR3 is CSVDGVAGGLYNEQYF. The DNA of the CDR3 is TGCAGCGTTGATGGCGTAGCGGGAGGCCTCTACAATGAGCAGTACTTC.

The chain has TRBV24-1 and TRBJ2-1; TRBD1 aligns across 11 bases. Germline CDR1 reads KGHDR; CDR2 reads SFDVKD. There are 15 residues in the CDR3. Trimming removed 0 bases from V and 7 bases from J; junction bases left unmatched: 1. The CDR3 reads CATSDLRDRGNEQFF. The CDR3 coding sequence is TGTGCCACCAGTGATTTGAGGGACAGGGGGAATGAGCAGTTCTTC.

A word on this clonotype: An end of the junction does not agree with germline; a read error may underlie this. The V call is TRBV27, the J call TRBJ2-1, with D perhaps TRBD2 (5 bases). There are 15 residues in the CDR3. Germline lookup yields CDR1 MNHEY and CDR2 SMNVEV (reference sequence). CDR3 DNA sequence: TGTGCCAGCAGTTTATTCGGGAACAGCTACGATGAGCAGTTCTTC. It translates to CASSLFGNSYDEQFF.

The chain couples TRBV5-1 to TRBJ2-3; 10 bases are shared with TRBD1. The CDR3 extends over 16 amino acids. Losses at the gene ends were 4 bases for V and 5 bases for J; bases not matched to a gene: 10. Germline assignment: CDR1 SGHRS and CDR2 YFSETQ. In nucleotides, the CDR3 is TGCGCCAGCAGCCCCCCGGGACAGGGGTTGGTAGATACGCAGTATTTT. Encoded protein: CASSPPGQGLVDTQYF.

CDR3 sequence reads: CASTSVRDEKLFF. The CDR3 nucleotides are TGTGCCAGCACTTCGGTCAGGGACGAAAAACTGTTTTTT. The genes are TRBV2 and TRBJ1-4, with a tentative D call TRBD1 (5 bases). Between the trimmed V and J ends, which lost 7 bases and 8 bases, there was a span of 14 bases. The CDR3 is 13 amino acids. CDR1 is SNHLY and CDR2 is FYNNEI in the germline V gene.

The chain is built from TRBV21-1 and TRBJ2-1; no DNA check was done on the table's D call, TRBD1. TRBV21-1 is a recognized pseudogene. This CDR3 spans 17 amino acids. For the CDR3, the DNA is TGTGCCAGCAGCGGACAACCCCCAGGGAGTTGGGCCAATGAGCAGTTCTTC. Translated, it gives CASSGQPPGSWANEQFF.

This clonotype has a handful of counts. The chain couples TRBV10-3 to TRBJ2-1; 8 bases align to TRBD2. Germline trimming cut 3 bases from V and 8 bases from J; bases unmatched to any gene: 9. The CDR3 loop spans 15 amino acids. CDR1 is ENHRY, CDR2 SYGVKD, per germline. CDR3 coding DNA: TGTGCCATCAGTGAAGGATTAGCGGGAAGCGATGAGCAGTTCTTC. Translated: CAISEGLAGSDEQFF.

This clonotype was observed once. The chain employs TRBV28 and TRBJ2-3, with 11 nucleotides matching TRBD2. V trimming: 4 bases; J trimming: 0 bases; junction bases outside the gene matches: 9. This CDR3 is 18 amino acids long. In germline, CDR1 is MDHEN, CDR2 SYDVKM. The CDR3 sequence is CASSSPKTSGGSTDTQYF. The CDR3 coding sequence is TGTGCCAGCAGTTCCCCAAAAACTAGCGGGGGAAGCACAGATACGCAGTATTTT.

As for this clonotype: At one end the junction does not follow the germline gene, possibly because of a read error. The chain carries TRBV7-3 and TRBJ2-3; weak D call: TRBD2 (7 bases). Germline CDR1 is SGHTA and CDR2 is FQGTGA. The CDR3 contains 17 residues. The CDR3 sequence is CASSLTPGGLSTDAQYF. The CDR3 region has the DNA TGTGCCAGCAGCTTAACGCCGGGGGGCCTCTCCACAGATGCGCAGTATTTT.

The CDR3 here is CASTPRGASYNEQFF. The CDR3 DNA sequence: TGTGCCAGCACCCCGAGGGGGGCCTCCTACAATGAGCAGTTCTTC. The rearrangement uses TRBV6-2 or TRBV6-3 and TRBJ2-1; possibly TRBD1 or TRBD2 for D (6 bases each). V lost 7 bases and J 0 bases, leaving 13 bases between the germline ends. The length of the CDR3 is 15 residues. The germline V gene has CDR1 MNHEY and CDR2 SVGEGT.

J is TRBJ1-3 and V is TRBV20-1; D gene unclear. V dropped 5 bases and J dropped 0 bases, with 8 bases sitting between them. Germline assignment: CDR1 DFQATT and CDR2 SNEGSKA (reference sequence). This CDR3 has 13 residues. CDR3 DNA: TGCAGTGCTCAAAAAAGCTCTGGAAACACCATATATTTT. Its protein is CSAQKSSGNTIYF.

The V call is TRBV7-2, the J call TRBJ1-6; D is ambiguous. Germline lookup yields CDR1 SGHTA and CDR2 FQGNSA. The CDR3 loop spans 14 amino acids. Trimming removed 5 bases at V and 7 bases at J, with 12 bases between. The CDR3: CASSRLHENSPLHF. CDR3 in DNA: TGTGCCAGCAGCCGTCTACATGAGAATTCACCCCTCCACTTT.

This clonotype was counted only a few times. The rearrangement uses TRBV11-2 and TRBJ2-5, with D possibly matching TRBD2 (5 bases). The germline V and J ends were trimmed by 8 bases and 0 bases, with 13 bases remaining between them. CDR3 length: 14 amino acids. Germline loops: CDR1 SGHAT, CDR2 FQNNGV. As DNA, the CDR3 is TGTGCCAGCGCAGCGGTTTTGTACCAAGAGACCCAGTACTTC. It is translated as CASAAVLYQETQYF.

The V gene is TRBV25-1, the J gene TRBJ1-5, with a tentative D call TRBD1 (5 bases). The CDR3 has 14 residues. V was shortened by 3 bases and J by 5 bases, with 11 bases between the two germline ends. The V gene's germline CDR1 is MGHDK and CDR2 SYGVNS. CDR3 DNA sequence: TGTGCCAGCAGTGAGGGGCAGCTCTATCAGCCCCAGCATTTT. Residues: CASSEGQLYQPQHF.

The V and J genes are TRBV29-1 and TRBJ1-1; unclear D gene. The CDR3 has 16 amino acids. V lost 7 bases and J 0 bases, leaving 21 bases between the germline ends. The germline CDR1 and CDR2 sequences are SQVTM and ANQGSEA. The CDR3 sequence is CSASSRAKVLNTEAFF. In nucleotides, the CDR3 is TGCAGCGCGTCTAGCCGGGCCAAAGTTTTGAACACTGAAGCTTTCTTT. Together with reference TRBV29-1 and TRBJ1-1, the CDR3 gives the full variable domain: SAVISQKPSRDICQRGTSLTIQCQVDSQVTMMFWYRQQPGQSLTLIATANQGSEATYESGFVIDKFPISRPNLTFSTLTVSNMSPEDSSIYLCSASSRAKVLNTEAFFGQGTRLTVV.

V usage is TRBV5-1 and J usage is TRBJ2-1, with TRBD2 as a possible D gene (5 bases). The V end lost 0 bases, the J end lost 6 bases, and 22 bases lay between the germline ends. The CDR3 spans 18 residues. Germline V gives CDR1 SGHRS, CDR2 YFSETQ. The CDR3 here is CASSLVFGPGYPGNEQFF. The CDR3 bases are TGCGCCAGCAGCTTGGTTTTTGGTCCGGGGTATCCTGGCAATGAGCAGTTCTTC.

This clonotype was detected ten times or more. The chain combines TRBV29-1 with TRBJ2-1, with D possibly being TRBD2 (6 bases). Per germline, CDR1 SQVTM and CDR2 ANQGSEA. CDR3 length equals 14 residues. V was clipped by 6 bases and J by 3 bases, with 15 bases between them. CDR3 bases: TGCAGCGTCGCCAGACTAGTAGACTACAATGAGCAGTTCTTC. As protein: CSVARLVDYNEQFF.

This clonotype was picked up a small number of times. J is TRBJ1-4 and V is TRBV5-4; D uncertain. The germline CDR1 and CDR2 sequences are SGHNT and YYREEE (reference sequence). This CDR3 region has 14 residues. With 2 bases removed from V and 8 bases from J, the gap between germline ends came to 13 bases. As DNA, the CDR3 is TGTGCCAGCAGCTTAAAAGGGTTGGGGGAAAAACTGTTTTTT. This sequence encodes CASSLKGLGEKLFF.

The genes are TRBV28 and TRBJ1-1; no definite D call. The CDR3 spans 15 residues. Germline V gene data show CDR1 as MDHEN and CDR2 as SYDVKM. Trimming stripped 1 base from V and 1 base from J, with 10 bases between. CDR3: CASSLSRIGNTEAFF. CDR3 in DNA: TGTGCCAGCAGTTTATCCCGGATTGGGAACACTGAAGCTTTCTTT.

The chain combines TRBV27 with TRBJ2-7, with D perhaps matching TRBD2 (5 bases). The V gene lost 3 bases and the J gene lost 5 bases, with 14 bases spanning the gap. Germline CDR1 MNHEY, CDR2 SMNVEV (reference sequence). This CDR3 spans 14 amino acids. In DNA form, the CDR3 reads TGTGCCAGCAGTTTGAGGACTCCCGAGGACGAGCAGTACTTC. Translating it yields CASSLRTPEDEQYF.

This clonotype was seen only a few times. The V call is TRBV12-5, the J call TRBJ1-4, with D unresolved. Germline values: CDR1 LGHNT, CDR2 FRNRAP. CDR3 length: 13 residues. Trimming took off 0 bases at V and 12 bases at J, with 11 bases between the two ends. CDR3 in amino acids: CASGLVISGELFF. The DNA of the CDR3 is TGTGCTAGTGGTTTGGTAATCTCTGGAGAACTGTTTTTT.

The chain combines TRBV2 with TRBJ2-2; 10 nucleotides align to TRBD1. The ends lost 5 bases at V and 6 bases at J; junction bases unmatched: 9. Germline assignment: CDR1 SNHLY and CDR2 FYNNEI. The CDR3 is 16 residues long. CDR3 DNA: TGTGCCAGCAGTACCCATGGACAGGGGGTTCCCGGGGAGCTGTTTTTT. This codes for CASSTHGQGVPGELFF.

The genes are TRBV7-2 and TRBJ2-3, with TRBD2 matching over 10 bases. This CDR3 comprises 20 residues. The V gene's germline CDR1 is SGHTA and CDR2 FQGNSA. Trimming cost V 2 bases and J 2 bases; bases outside gene matches: 16. CDR3 in amino acids: CASSLRVGTSVSRTTDTQYF. The CDR3 region has the DNA TGTGCCAGCAGCTTACGGGTTGGGACTAGCGTCTCGAGGACCACAGATACGCAGTATTTT.

This clonotype was counted a few times. The chain has TRBV7-2 and TRBJ1-1, with no clear D. The CDR3 runs to 13 residues. Germline loops: CDR1 SGHTA, CDR2 FQGNSA. The V and J ends lost 5 bases and 6 bases respectively, with 13 bases between them. The CDR3 spells CASSVESPSEAFF. The CDR3 nucleotides read TGTGCCAGCAGCGTAGAATCCCCTTCTGAAGCTTTCTTT.

The chain is built from TRBV29-1 and TRBJ2-3; D gene uncertain. In germline, CDR1 is SQVTM, CDR2 ANQGSEA. V dropped 5 bases and J dropped 1 base, with 7 bases sitting between them. The CDR3 has 12 amino acids. The CDR3 DNA is TGCAGCGTTAAACTGGGCACAGATACGCAGTATTTT. Its translation is CSVKLGTDTQYF.

The CDR3, as DNA: TGCAGTTGTACCCTTAGCGGGAGGGGCGCCGGGGAGCTGTTTTTT. This sequence encodes CSCTLSGRGAGELFF. This chain connects TRBV20-1 to TRBJ2-2, with 11 bases lining up with TRBD2. The CDR3 has 15 residues. CDR1 is DFQATT and CDR2 is SNEGSKA in the germline V gene (reference sequence). The J segment lost 6 bases and the V segment lost 8 bases, leaving 11 bases of the junction unmatched.